This T cell receptor beta chain is from a study of cytomegalovirus exposure and HLA in healthy donors. Whole-study findings and limits: As a later analysis showed, a missense DCLRE1C variant was linked to trimming of TCR beta V- and J-genes.

Concerning this clone: Its antigen is still unknown.

Amplification used 60 Vbeta primers and 13 Jbeta primers. Sequencing used immunoSEQ multiplex PCR; TCRdb keeps in-frame clones, though not all of them. Across about 140,000 clones, the top ten clones capture approximately 2% of the sample. Germline CDR1 is LGHNT and CDR2 is FRNRAP. The CDR3 runs 15 residues. V gene TRBV12-5 combines with J gene TRBJ2-5; 9 nucleotides line up with TRBD1. The end of the DNA aligns better with TRBJ2-7, so the J call may be wrong. The clonotype was recovered from a woman aged 18-29 years in good health and CMV-seronegative. Sequencing input: PBMCs. For the CDR3, the DNA is TGTGCTAGTGCCACTGGACAGGGGAGATCCTACGAGCAGTACTTC. It encodes CASATGQGRSYEQYF.